These 24 T cell receptor beta chains were all obtained from the same sample, sequenced in a study of blood T cell repertoires in COVID-19. Profiling relied on immunoSEQ multiplex PCR, and the TCRdb table lists in-frame clones only, not all of them. This sample has just under 300,000 clones, with around 90% found just once. Material for sequencing was peripheral blood. Source of these receptors: an older man with acute or convalescent COVID-19.

This chain joins TRBV13 and TRBJ2-5; D unclear. Germline CDR1 PRHDT, CDR2 FYEKMQ (reference sequence). The CDR3 contains 15 residues. Trimming shortened V by 0 bases and J by 1 base, and 9 bases separated the two germline ends. The CDR3 spells CASSLGQNLQETQYF. Written as DNA, the CDR3 is TGTGCCAGCAGCTTAGGGCAGAACCTCCAAGAGACCCAGTACTTC.

The chain is built from TRBV28 and TRBJ2-7; a weak D match, TRBD2 (6 bases). Looked up from germline, CDR1 is MDHEN and CDR2 is SYDVKM. The CDR3 length is 14 residues. The V end lost 5 bases, the J end lost 0 bases, and 11 bases lay between the germline ends. The CDR3 nucleotides are TGTGCCAGCAGTGGGGGAGGAGTCTCCTACGAGCAGTACTTC. As protein: CASSGGGVSYEQYF.

This chain joins TRBV5-1 and TRBJ1-4, with a weak D call TRBD1 (5 bases). V lost 0 bases, J lost 7 bases, and 10 bases lay in between. CDR1 and CDR2 (germline): SGHRS, YFSETQ. The CDR3 has 14 residues. The CDR3 protein is CASSLVGEREKLFF. The DNA for the CDR3 is TGCGCCAGCAGCTTGGTAGGGGAACGTGAAAAACTGTTTTTT.

The rearrangement joins TRBV11-2 to TRBJ2-7, with TRBD1 matching over 7 bases. With 2 bases clipped from V and 0 bases from J, the junction kept 4 bases outside the gene matches. The CDR3 runs 15 residues. CDR1 is SGHAT and CDR2 is FQNNGV in the germline V gene. The CDR3 bases are TGTGCCAGCAGCTTACAAGGGACAGACTCCTACGAGCAGTACTTC. Translation: CASSLQGTDSYEQYF. The full variable domain, rest sourced from reference TRBV11-2 and TRBJ2-7, is EAGVAQSPRYKIIEKRQSVAFWCNPISGHATLYWYQQILGQGPKLLIQFQNNGVVDDSQLPKDRFSAERLKGVDSTLKIQPAKLEDSAVYLCASSLQGTDSYEQYFGPGTRLTVT.

The chain uses TRBV12-2 and TRBJ2-2; TRBD2 is taken as the D call from the table, unchecked against the DNA. TRBV12-2 is labeled a pseudogene. The CDR3 is 16 residues long. CDR3 region: CASRLALKLEAGELFF. The CDR3 bases are TGTGCAAGTCGCTTAGCGCTAAAGTTGGAGGCCGGGGAGCTGTTTTTT.

This clone was recorded a few times. The chain is built from TRBV5-4 and TRBJ2-2; D is perhaps TRBD1 (7 bases). The V gene's germline CDR1 is SGHNT and CDR2 YYREEE (reference sequence). V lost 6 bases and J 1 base, leaving 19 bases between the germline ends. The CDR3 is 17 amino acids. DNA for the CDR3: TGTGCCAGCACCCTAGGGGGCCAGCGGGTGAACACCGGGGAGCTGTTTTTT. It codes for CASTLGGQRVNTGELFF. Filled out from reference TRBV5-4 and TRBJ2-2, the complete variable domain reads ETGVTQSPTHLIKTRGQQVTLRCSSQSGHNTVSWYQQALGQGPQFIFQYYREEENGRGNFPPRFSGLQFPNYSSELNVNALELDDSALYLCASTLGGQRVNTGELFFGEGSRLTVL.

This chain links TRBV7-9 with TRBJ2-7; D is ambiguous. Germline V gene lookup returns CDR1 SEHNR and CDR2 FQNEAQ (reference sequence). The CDR3 is made up of 15 amino acids. With 5 bases removed from V and 1 base from J, the gap between germline ends came to 15 bases. CDR3 region: CASSPQVGFSYEQYF. CDR3 sequence (DNA): TGTGCCAGCAGCCCCCAGGTTGGGTTTTCCTACGAGCAGTACTTC. The full variable domain, with the rest looked up from reference TRBV7-9 and TRBJ2-7, is DTGVSQNPRHKITKRGQNVTFRCDPISEHNRLYWYRQTLGQGPEFLTYFQNEAQLEKSRLLSDRFSAERPKGSFSTLEIQRTEQGDSAMYLCASSPQVGFSYEQYFGPGTRLTVT.

The chain carries TRBV7-8 and TRBJ1-2, with D hard to call. Germline V gene sequence: CDR1 SGHVS, CDR2 FQNEAQ. CDR3 length: 14 residues. Between the trimmed V and J ends, which lost 1 base and 3 bases, there was a span of 9 bases. CDR3 sequence (DNA): TGTGCCAGCAGCTTAGACCGGGGTGACTATGGCTACACCTTC. It yields the protein CASSLDRGDYGYTF.

In DNA, the CDR3 is TGTGCCAGCAGTGATAGAGGAACAGGGTACACCGGGGAGCTGTTTTTT. It translates to CASSDRGTGYTGELFF. V is TRBV25-1 and J is TRBJ2-2, with TRBD1 as a possible D gene (6 bases). Trimming took off 3 bases at V and 3 bases at J, with 14 bases between the two ends. The germline V gene encodes CDR1 MGHDK and CDR2 SYGVNS. The CDR3 loop spans 16 amino acids.

This clone was seen once. The chain recombines TRBV6-2 or TRBV6-3 with TRBJ2-2; D is perhaps TRBD1 (5 bases). Germline CDR1 MNHEY, CDR2 SVGEGT. Trimming took 5 bases from V and 3 from J, leaving 7 bases between them. The CDR3 runs to 13 residues. The DNA for the CDR3 is TGTGCCAGCAGTCAGGGTTACACCGGGGAGCTGTTTTTT. Protein sequence: CASSQGYTGELFF.

The CDR3 bases are TGTGCCCGGGACGGGGGCTCCTACAATGAGCAGTTCTTC. This codes for CARDGGSYNEQFF. This chain uses TRBV5-4 with TRBJ2-1; weak D call: TRBD2 (6 bases). Germline V gene data show CDR1 as SGHNT and CDR2 as YYREEE (reference sequence). This CDR3 comprises 13 residues. Trimming took 10 bases from V and 0 from J, leaving 11 bases between them.

This CDR3 reads CASSQPSGSRNEQFF. The CDR3 nucleotides are TGTGCCAGCAGCCAACCTAGCGGTTCGCGAAATGAGCAGTTCTTC. The chain employs TRBV3-1 (or the pseudogene TRBV3-2) and TRBJ2-1, with TRBD2 identical over 7 bases. Germline loops: CDR1 LGHDT, CDR2 YNNKEL (reference sequence). The ends lost 2 bases at V and 7 bases at J; junction bases unmatched: 8. This CDR3 comprises 15 residues.

The chain joins TRBV11-3 to TRBJ2-3, with TRBD2 matching 13 bases. CDR1 and CDR2 (germline): SGHNT, YENEEA. The CDR3 sequence is 17 residues long. The V and J ends lost 5 bases and 2 bases, in that order; junction bases with no gene match: 7. CDR3 nucleotide sequence: TGTGCCAGCAGCCAGAGGGGACTAGCGGGATTCACAGATACGCAGTATTTT. It encodes CASSQRGLAGFTDTQYF.

The chain is built from TRBV6-5 and TRBJ2-5; a possible D gene is TRBD1 (6 bases). This CDR3 is built from 15 residues. The ends were cut back, 4 bases at V and 5 bases at J, with 17 bases in the middle. In germline, CDR1 is MNHEY, CDR2 SVGAGI. In nucleotides, the CDR3 is TGTGCCAGCAGTTTAGGGGACACAGGATCGGAGACCCAGTACTTC. This encodes CASSLGDTGSETQYF.

The chain combines TRBV4-3 with TRBJ2-2, with 8 bases fitting TRBD2. V lost 0 bases, J lost 7 bases, and 1 base stayed unmatched. The CDR3 runs to 14 residues. Germline CDR1 and CDR2: LGHNA and YSLEER. Here the CDR3 DNA reads TGCGCCAGCAGCCAAGAGCGGGGGGACGGGGAGCTGTTTTTT. Translating gives CASSQERGDGELFF.

The chain combines TRBV2 with TRBJ1-2, with unresolved D. The CDR3 extends over 15 amino acids. Germline V gives CDR1 SNHLY, CDR2 FYNNEI. V was trimmed by 6 bases and J by 0 bases, leaving 14 bases between them. The CDR3 DNA reads TGTGCCAGCAGGAGCCGGGTTTTTGCTAACTATGGCTACACCTTC. It specifies CASRSRVFANYGYTF.

This chain connects TRBV5-1 to TRBJ2-7; the D gene is possibly TRBD1 (6 bases). The CDR3 sequence is 15 residues long. Germline CDR1 SGHRS, CDR2 YFSETQ. V lost 4 bases and J 3 bases, leaving 17 bases between the germline ends. Written as DNA, the CDR3 is TGCGCCAGCAGCCCGATGGGGGCGAGTGGCTACGAGCAGTACTTC. Protein sequence: CASSPMGASGYEQYF.

The chain employs TRBV1 and TRBJ2-3; the DNA was not compared with TRBD2, the D call given in the table. TRBV1 represents a pseudogene. The CDR3 extends over 17 amino acids. The CDR3 loop reads CTSSQARLAGGTDTQYF. The CDR3 region has the DNA TGCACCAGCAGCCAAGCCAGACTAGCGGGGGGCACAGATACGCAGTATTTT.

The V gene is TRBV7-6, the J gene TRBJ2-7, with 8 bases that match TRBD2. The germline gives CDR1 SGHVS, CDR2 FNYEAQ. The V and J ends lost 1 base and 2 bases, in that order; junction bases with no gene match: 4. The CDR3 is made up of 15 amino acids. The DNA of the CDR3 is TGTGCCAGCAGCTTAGATAGCGGGACCGCCTACGAGCAGTACTTC. Translated, it gives CASSLDSGTAYEQYF.

The J gene is TRBJ2-1, the V gene TRBV24-1; 10 nucleotides match TRBD1. Germline CDR1 and CDR2: KGHDR and SFDVKD. The CDR3 has 15 residues. V lost 4 bases to trimming and J lost 7 bases; unmatched junction nucleotides: 6. The DNA of the CDR3 is TGTGCCACCAGTGAGTCGGGACAGGGGAGAAATGAGCAGTTCTTC. Amino acid sequence: CATSESGQGRNEQFF.

The chain couples TRBV20-1 to TRBJ2-7; D is uncertain. The CDR3 has 10 residues. Germline CDR1 DFQATT, CDR2 SNEGSKA (reference sequence). V gave up 5 bases and J gave up 3 bases, with 5 bases separating them. CDR3 in DNA: TGCAGTGCTTATAGCTACGAGCAGTACTTC. It yields the protein CSAYSYEQYF.

The V call is TRBV6-1, the J call TRBJ2-5; a weak D match, TRBD2 (5 bases). Germline V gives CDR1 MNHNS, CDR2 SASEGT. CDR3 length equals 14 residues. V was cut by 1 base and J by 7 bases, with 13 bases left in between. CDR3 nucleotides: TGTGCCAGCAGTGAAGTCGGGGTTTGGGCGACCCAGTACTTC. Protein product: CASSEVGVWATQYF.

This chain connects TRBV28 to TRBJ2-1, with no clear D. There are 11 residues in the CDR3. CDR1 and CDR2 (germline): MDHEN, SYDVKM. V lost 10 bases and J 0 bases, leaving 4 bases between the germline ends. Written as DNA, the CDR3 is TGTGCCACCCACTCCTACAATGAGCAGTTCTTC. Protein sequence: CATHSYNEQFF. The full variable domain, in which reference TRBV28 and TRBJ2-1 provide the parts outside the CDR3, is DVKVTQSSRYLVKRTGEKVFLECVQDMDHENMFWYRQDPGLGLRLIYFSYDVKMKEKGDIPEGYSVSREKKERFSLILESASTNQTSMYLCATHSYNEQFFGPGTRLTVL.

This sequence joins TRBV12-3 or TRBV12-4 and TRBJ1-1, with D possibly matching TRBD1 (5 bases). Trimming removed 9 bases at V and 2 bases at J, with 10 bases between. There are 12 residues in the CDR3. DNA of the CDR3: TGTGCCAGGACAGCAACCAACACTGAAGCTTTCTTT. Protein sequence: CARTATNTEAFF.